This T cell receptor beta chain was captured in a study of T cells in Graves' hyperthyroidism and ophthalmopathy. Study results and limitations: Stable hyperthyroidism was separated from ophthalmopathy by a model based on 13 V-J features. Expanded thyroid clonotypes (above 0.001) were mostly also found in blood.

Researchers barred patients who had uncontrolled infection, other autoimmune disease, pregnancy or lactation. Diagnosis rested on symptoms, serum thyroxine and TRAb, thyroid ultrasound, and orbital computed tomography. Amplified TCR beta CDR3 regions derived from RNA transcripts. With the HTBI primer set, the TCR CDR3 went through a first round of RT-PCR. TCRdb reprocessed the multiplex PCR reads via MiXCR and lists one record per CDR3 protein. Of 500,000 to 650,000 distinct CDR3 sequences in the sample, about 20% were seen once. There are a few counts of this clonotype. Its matching antigen is unknown. Sequenced: blood. The clonotype originates from a man between 35 and 55 years old with Graves' ophthalmopathy.

The CDR3 coding sequence is TGTGCCAGCAGCTTCGCAGGGGCGCGAACTGAAGCTTTCTTT. Protein product: CASSFAGARTEAFF. The rearrangement links TRBV7-9 to TRBJ1-1; TRBD1 is a possible D gene (6 bases). V dropped 3 bases and J dropped 5 bases, with 13 bases sitting between them. The CDR3 length is 14 residues. From germline, CDR1 is SEHNR and CDR2 FQNEAQ (reference sequence). The entire variable domain, with the rest obtained from reference TRBV7-9 and TRBJ1-1, is as follows: DTGVSQNPRHKITKRGQNVTFRCDPISEHNRLYWYRQTLGQGPEFLTYFQNEAQLEKSRLLSDRFSAERPKGSFSTLEIQRTEQGDSAMYLCASSFAGARTEAFFGQGTRLTVV.